This T cell receptor (beta chain) was captured in a study of cytomegalovirus exposure and HLA in healthy donors. Both 60 Vbeta primers and 13 Jbeta primers went into the PCR. Sequencing was performed with immunoSEQ multiplex PCR; in TCRdb, only in-frame clones are kept and a portion is missing. The sample table sets out about 50,000 clones. Germline CDR1 reads SGHRS; CDR2 reads YFSETQ. The CDR3 is 13 residues long. V was shortened by 4 bases and J by 5 bases, with 12 bases between the two germline ends. This rearrangement joins TRBV5-1 to TRBJ2-5; a weak D match, TRBD1 (6 bases). The TCR comes from a woman between 40 and 50 years old in good health and CMV-seronegative. Source material: PBMCs. The CDR3, as DNA: TGCGCCAGCAGCCCACAGGGTGCCGAGACCCAGTACTTC. The encoded protein is CASSPQGAETQYF.